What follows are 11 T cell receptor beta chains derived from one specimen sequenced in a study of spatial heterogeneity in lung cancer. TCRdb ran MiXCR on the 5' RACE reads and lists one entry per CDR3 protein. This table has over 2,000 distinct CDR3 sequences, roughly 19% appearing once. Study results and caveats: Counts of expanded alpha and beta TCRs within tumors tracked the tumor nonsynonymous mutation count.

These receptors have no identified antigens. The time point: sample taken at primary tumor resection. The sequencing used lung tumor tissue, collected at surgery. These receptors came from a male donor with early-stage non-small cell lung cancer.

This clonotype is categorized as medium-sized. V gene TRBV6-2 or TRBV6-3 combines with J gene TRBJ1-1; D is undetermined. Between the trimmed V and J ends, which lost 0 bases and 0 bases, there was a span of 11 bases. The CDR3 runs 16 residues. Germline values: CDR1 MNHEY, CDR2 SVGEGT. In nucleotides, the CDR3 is TGTGCCAGCAGTTACTCGGTCTACGGTATGAACACTGAAGCTTTCTTT. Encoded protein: CASSYSVYGMNTEAFF.

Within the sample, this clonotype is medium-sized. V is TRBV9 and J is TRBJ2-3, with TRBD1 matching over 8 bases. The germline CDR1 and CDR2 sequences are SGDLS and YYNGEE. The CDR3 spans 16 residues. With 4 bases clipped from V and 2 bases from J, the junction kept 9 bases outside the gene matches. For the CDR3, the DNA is TGTGCCAGCAGCCCGGGTCAGGGGGCGATCACAGATACGCAGTATTTT. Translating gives CASSPGQGAITDTQYF.

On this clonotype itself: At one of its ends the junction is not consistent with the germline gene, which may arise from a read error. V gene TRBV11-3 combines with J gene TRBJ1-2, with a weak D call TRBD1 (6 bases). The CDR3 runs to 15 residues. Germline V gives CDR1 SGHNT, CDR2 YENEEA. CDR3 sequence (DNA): TGTGTCAGCAGCGAGGACAGTTCAACTAACTATGGCTACACCTTC. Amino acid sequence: CVSSEDSSTNYGYTF.

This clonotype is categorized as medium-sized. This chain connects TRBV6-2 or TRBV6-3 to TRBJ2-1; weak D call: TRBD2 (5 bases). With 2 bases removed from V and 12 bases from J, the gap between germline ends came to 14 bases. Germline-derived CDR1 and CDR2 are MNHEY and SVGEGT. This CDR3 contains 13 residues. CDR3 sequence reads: CASSYGLTSGQFF. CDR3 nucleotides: TGTGCCAGCAGTTACGGACTTACCAGCGGGCAGTTCTTC.

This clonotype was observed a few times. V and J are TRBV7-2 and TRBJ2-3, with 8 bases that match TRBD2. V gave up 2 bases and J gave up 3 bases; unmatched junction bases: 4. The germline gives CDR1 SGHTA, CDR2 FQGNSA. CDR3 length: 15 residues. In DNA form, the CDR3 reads TGTGCCAGCAGCTTACAAGCGGGAGCAACAGATACGCAGTATTTT. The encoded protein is CASSLQAGATDTQYF.

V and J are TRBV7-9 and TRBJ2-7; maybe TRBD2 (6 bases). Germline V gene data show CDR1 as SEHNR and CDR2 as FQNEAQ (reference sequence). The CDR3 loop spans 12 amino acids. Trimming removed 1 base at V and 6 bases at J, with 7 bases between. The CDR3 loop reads CASSLVGSEQYF. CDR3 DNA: TGTGCCAGCAGCTTAGTCGGGAGCGAGCAGTACTTC.

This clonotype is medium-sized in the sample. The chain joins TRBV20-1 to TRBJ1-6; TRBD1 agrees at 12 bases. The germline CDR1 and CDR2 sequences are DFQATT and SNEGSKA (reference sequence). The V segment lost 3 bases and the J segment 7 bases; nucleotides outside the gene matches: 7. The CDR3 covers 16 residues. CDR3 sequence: CSARGTGGSLNSPLHF. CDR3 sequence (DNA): TGCAGTGCTAGGGGGACAGGGGGCAGTCTGAATTCACCCCTCCACTTT.

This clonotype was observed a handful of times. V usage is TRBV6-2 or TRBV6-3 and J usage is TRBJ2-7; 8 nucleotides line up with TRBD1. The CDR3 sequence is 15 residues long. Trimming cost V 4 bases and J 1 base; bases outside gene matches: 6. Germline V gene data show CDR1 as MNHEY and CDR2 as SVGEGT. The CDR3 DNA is TGTGCCAGCAGTTCGACAGGGGCTACATCCTACGAGCAGTACTTC. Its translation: CASSSTGATSYEQYF.

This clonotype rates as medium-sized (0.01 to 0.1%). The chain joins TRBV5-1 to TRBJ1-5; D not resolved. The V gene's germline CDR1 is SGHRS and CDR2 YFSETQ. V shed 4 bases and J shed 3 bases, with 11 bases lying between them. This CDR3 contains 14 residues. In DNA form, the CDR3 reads TGCGCCAGCAGCCCGGGAGGTTCCAATCAGCCCCAGCATTTT. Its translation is CASSPGGSNQPQHF.

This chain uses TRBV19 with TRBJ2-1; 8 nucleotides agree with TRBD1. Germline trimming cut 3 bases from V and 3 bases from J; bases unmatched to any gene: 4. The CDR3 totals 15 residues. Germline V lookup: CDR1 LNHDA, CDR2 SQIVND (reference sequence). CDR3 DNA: TGTGCCAGTAGTATCAGGGGGCCTATCTACAATGAGCAGTTCTTC. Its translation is CASSIRGPIYNEQFF.

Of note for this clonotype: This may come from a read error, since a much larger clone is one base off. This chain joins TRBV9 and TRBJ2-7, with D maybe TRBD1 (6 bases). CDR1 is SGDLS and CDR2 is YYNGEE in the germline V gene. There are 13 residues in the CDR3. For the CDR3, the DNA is TGTGTCAGCAGCGTAGAACAGGGTGGCGAGCAGTACTTC. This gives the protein CVSSVEQGGEQYF.